This T cell receptor (beta chain) is from a study of T-cell memory formation after mild COVID-19. The CDR3 consists of 15 residues. With 5 bases clipped from V and 5 bases from J, the junction kept 9 bases outside the gene matches. CDR1 SGHVS and CDR2 FQNEAQ come from the germline V gene. The study's findings and limits: Pre-infection memory contained some responding clones, which suggested that cross-reactive memory had joined. Among clones contracting day 15 to 85, CD4/CD8 was balanced, whereas later expanders leaned CD4+. Still unconfirmed is whether the second-wave clones peaking on day 37 recognized SARS-CoV-2.

Libraries for TCRalpha and TCRbeta carried sample barcodes and unique molecular identifiers via 5'RACE. TCRdb reprocessed the 5' RACE reads with MiXCR, giving one entry per CDR3 protein. Here the sample spans about 270,000 distinct CDR3 sequences, approximately 15% being singletons. This clonotype came up a few times. What it binds is not known. The receptor was derived from a man between 18 and 29 years old who had mild COVID-19 (a few samples of this study predate the infection). Cell type and time point are not known. Sequencing was done on a sample of PBMCs or a T cell subset sorted from them (not recorded which). The rearrangement joins TRBV7-8 to TRBJ1-5, with 7 bases identical to TRBD1. This CDR3 is CASSPRQGRDQPQHF. DNA for the CDR3: TGTGCCAGCAGCCCCAGACAGGGTCGGGATCAGCCCCAGCATTTT.